These 20 T cell receptor beta chains were sequenced from one sample in a study of blood T cell repertoires in COVID-19. Libraries were prepared by immunoSEQ multiplex PCR; TCRdb keeps only in-frame clonotypes and omits some of them. The sample holds approximately 120,000 clones, around 80% seen once. Source material: peripheral blood. Source of these receptors: a human donor in a cohort sampled during active or convalescent COVID-19.

The J gene is TRBJ2-5, the V gene TRBV19; D is possibly TRBD2 (6 bases). Germline-derived CDR1 and CDR2 are LNHDA and SQIVND (reference sequence). The CDR3 sequence is 16 residues long. The germline V and J ends were trimmed by 5 bases and 1 base, with 17 bases remaining between them. Written as DNA, the CDR3 is TGTGCCAGTAGTCCTGGGACTGGAGGGACCCAAGAGACCCAGTACTTC. Protein sequence: CASSPGTGGTQETQYF.

V and J are TRBV24-1 and TRBJ2-5, with TRBD1 identical over 8 bases. The CDR3 spans 14 residues. Germline values: CDR1 KGHDR, CDR2 SFDVKD. The ends lost 1 base at V and 5 bases at J; junction bases unmatched: 2. Here the CDR3 DNA reads TGTGCCACCAGTGATTTAACAGGGGGGGAGACCCAGTACTTC. Translated, it gives CATSDLTGGETQYF.

This chain uses TRBV7-2 with TRBJ1-4, with 9 bases identical to TRBD1. This CDR3 contains 13 residues. Losses at the gene ends were 5 bases for V and 8 bases for J; bases not matched to a gene: 3. CDR1 SGHTA and CDR2 FQGNSA come from the germline V gene. The DNA of the CDR3 is TGTGCCAGCAGCGACAGGGGGAGGGAAAAACTGTTTTTT. As protein: CASSDRGREKLFF.

CDR3 DNA sequence: TGTGCCAGCAGGGAATACGGGACATATAACTATGGCTACACCTTC. Residues: CASREYGTYNYGYTF. This chain links TRBV6-4 with TRBJ1-2, with D maybe TRBD1 (6 bases). Looked up from germline, CDR1 is MRHNA and CDR2 is SNTAGT. V was clipped by 6 bases and J by 1 base, with 15 bases between them. The CDR3 has 15 amino acids.

This chain links TRBV5-1 with TRBJ2-5; the D gene is possibly TRBD2 (5 bases). The CDR3 spans 15 residues. Germline lookup yields CDR1 SGHRS and CDR2 YFSETQ. Trimming pared 3 bases from V and 1 base from J, leaving 13 bases between. The CDR3 here is CASSSRTGTQETQYF. DNA of the CDR3: TGCGCCAGCAGCTCCCGGACGGGAACCCAAGAGACCCAGTACTTC.

The chain has TRBV6-6 and TRBJ2-3; 7 nucleotides match TRBD1. The CDR3 runs to 14 residues. Germline V CDR1 and CDR2: MNHNY, SVGAGI (reference sequence). Trimming removed 6 bases from V and 0 bases from J; junction bases left unmatched: 3. The CDR3 DNA reads as TGTGCCAGCAGGCAGACAGGGAGCACAGATACGCAGTATTTT. This translates into CASRQTGSTDTQYF.

This chain uses TRBV19 with TRBJ2-3, with 9 bases identical to TRBD2. The CDR3 consists of 15 residues. V lost 5 bases, J lost 6 bases, and 9 bases stayed unmatched. CDR1 is LNHDA and CDR2 is SQIVND in the germline V gene (reference sequence). Written as DNA, the CDR3 is TGTGCCAGTAGTCGGAGTCTAGCGGGATATGATACGCAGTATTTT. It yields the protein CASSRSLAGYDTQYF. Variable domain in full (rest from reference TRBV19 and TRBJ2-3): DGGITQSPKYLFRKEGQNVTLSCEQNLNHDAMYWYRQDPGQGLRLIYYSQIVNDFQKGDIAEGYSVSREKKESFPLTVTSAQKNPTAFYLCASSRSLAGYDTQYFGPGTRLTVL.

There are a few counts of this clone. The chain carries TRBV29-1 and TRBJ2-5; 7 nucleotides line up with TRBD1. V lost 7 bases to trimming and J lost 2 bases; unmatched junction nucleotides: 4. This CDR3 comprises 12 residues. Germline CDR1 and CDR2: SQVTM and ANQGSEA. CDR3 in DNA: TGCAGCGGAGGGGACAGACAAGAGACCCAGTACTTC. Protein product: CSGGDRQETQYF.

The rearrangement joins TRBV19 to TRBJ1-2; TRBD1 might be the D (6 bases). Germline V lookup: CDR1 LNHDA, CDR2 SQIVND (reference sequence). Between the trimmed V and J ends, which lost 10 bases and 5 bases, there was a span of 17 bases. This CDR3 region has 13 residues. The CDR3 is CATEQGRGYGYTF. The CDR3 coding sequence is TGTGCCACAGAACAGGGAAGAGGGTATGGCTACACCTTC. The full variable domain, rest sourced from reference TRBV19 and TRBJ1-2, is DGGITQSPKYLFRKEGQNVTLSCEQNLNHDAMYWYRQDPGQGLRLIYYSQIVNDFQKGDIAEGYSVSREKKESFPLTVTSAQKNPTAFYLCATEQGRGYGYTFGSGTRLTVV.

This clone was found once. The chain recombines TRBV19 with TRBJ2-3; D not certain. V lost 3 bases and J lost 1, with 2 bases in between. The CDR3 totals 12 residues. Per germline, CDR1 LNHDA and CDR2 SQIVND (reference sequence). CDR3 nucleotide sequence: TGTGCCAGTAGTATCGGCACAGATACGCAGTATTTT. It specifies CASSIGTDTQYF.

This clone showed up just a few times. The gene calls are TRBV6-4 and TRBJ1-2; TRBD1 matches 9 bases. The J segment lost 2 bases and the V segment lost 6 bases, leaving 10 bases of the junction unmatched. Germline V gene data show CDR1 as MRHNA and CDR2 as SNTAGT. The CDR3 is 16 amino acids. The CDR3 DNA is TGTGCCAGCAGAGAGAGTCCCGGGACAGGGAACTATGGCTACACCTTC. Its protein is CASRESPGTGNYGYTF.

This rearrangement joins TRBV5-6 to TRBJ1-6; D unclear. The CDR3 loop spans 12 amino acids. The V and J ends lost 2 bases and 8 bases respectively, with 5 bases between them. Per germline, CDR1 SGHDT and CDR2 YYEEEE. The CDR3 sequence is CASSFGYSPLHF. CDR3 nucleotides: TGTGCCAGCAGCTTCGGGTATTCACCCCTCCACTTT.

This chain connects TRBV7-3 to TRBJ2-7; TRBD2 matches at 7 bases. CDR3 length: 14 residues. V lost 2 bases and J lost 2; bases outside the gene matches: 3. Germline V gene sequence: CDR1 SGHTA, CDR2 FQGTGA. The CDR3 DNA is TGTGCCAGCAGCTTAGAGGGAGGGCCCTACGAGCAGTACTTC. Protein product: CASSLEGGPYEQYF.

V and J are TRBV28 and TRBJ1-3; 9 bases are a match to TRBD1. Trimming took 6 bases from V and 3 from J; bases not matched to a gene: 3. The CDR3 totals 14 residues. Germline values: CDR1 MDHEN, CDR2 SYDVKM. The CDR3 DNA follows: TGTGCCAGCAGGCTGACAGGGGGTGGAAACACCATATATTTT. Translating gives CASRLTGGGNTIYF.

The chain employs TRBV4-3 and TRBJ2-6; TRBD2 matches at 11 bases. CDR3 length equals 20 residues. Germline values: CDR1 LGHNA, CDR2 YSLEER. Trimming at V came to 0 bases and at J to 0 bases, leaving 7 bases not matched to a gene. CDR3 bases: TGCGCCAGCAGCCAAGAAGTAACTAGCGGGAGAAACTCTGGGGCCAACGTCCTGACTTTC. It translates to CASSQEVTSGRNSGANVLTF.

V is TRBV4-2 and J is TRBJ2-1; D is unclear. This CDR3 region has 13 residues. Germline V gene data show CDR1 as LGHNA and CDR2 as YNFKEQ. The V gene lost 2 bases and the J gene lost 8 bases, with 10 bases spanning the gap. The CDR3 protein is CASSQILPHEQFF. The CDR3 DNA reads TGTGCCAGCAGCCAAATACTCCCCCATGAGCAGTTCTTC.

The genes are TRBV11-2 and TRBJ1-1; no reliable D call. Trimming removed 0 bases from V and 4 bases from J, with 9 bases in between. Germline CDR1 SGHAT, CDR2 FQNNGV. This CDR3 is 14 amino acids long. CDR3 region: CASSLEGSGTEAFF. DNA for the CDR3: TGTGCCAGCAGCTTAGAGGGTTCGGGCACTGAAGCTTTCTTT.

This rearrangement joins TRBV5-1 to TRBJ1-4, with D unclear. The germline gives CDR1 SGHRS, CDR2 YFSETQ. This CDR3 comprises 13 residues. The V gene lost 2 bases and the J gene lost 7 bases, with 9 bases spanning the gap. The CDR3 is CASSFPGLEKLFF. The CDR3 DNA reads as TGCGCCAGCAGCTTTCCAGGACTTGAAAAACTGTTTTTT.

The V call is TRBV9, the J call TRBJ2-1; TRBD1 matches 10 bases. The ends lost 3 bases at V and 1 base at J; junction bases unmatched: 4. CDR3 length: 16 residues. Germline V gene sequence: CDR1 SGDLS, CDR2 YYNGEE. CDR3 in amino acids: CASSGRTGGSYNEQFF. DNA for the CDR3: TGTGCCAGCAGCGGCAGGACAGGGGGATCCTACAATGAGCAGTTCTTC.

This clone is labeled medium-sized. The V and J genes are TRBV7-9 and TRBJ2-7; 7 positions agree with TRBD1. V gave up 0 bases and J gave up 2 bases; unmatched junction bases: 7. Looked up from germline, CDR1 is SEHNR and CDR2 is FQNEAQ (reference sequence). There are 16 residues in the CDR3. The DNA for the CDR3 is TGTGCCAGCAGCTTAGCGCAGGGACAGTCTACCTACGAGCAGTACTTC. Its translation: CASSLAQGQSTYEQYF.